The subject of this entry is one T cell receptor beta chain. Germline V gene sequence: CDR1 MNHEY, CDR2 SMNVEV (reference sequence). V was shortened by 5 bases and J by 5 bases, with 18 bases between the two germline ends. This CDR3 region has 16 residues. These data originate in a study of blood T cell repertoires in COVID-19. Per the original methods: Estimates of nucleated cell counts were drawn from the amplification of reference gene primers. The table came from immunoSEQ multiplex PCR; TCRdb's copy has only in-frame clones and leaves some out. V and J calls and clone size are copied from that table; D and trimming were computed from the DNA. Of 97,000 or so clones listed, 80% to 95% are singletons.

The chain uses TRBV27 and TRBJ2-2; a possible D gene is TRBD2 (6 bases). Sequencing input: peripheral blood. This receptor was obtained from a woman in her 50s with COVID-19, enrolled during active disease. The chain's CDR3 is CASSARVTGGTGELFF. The CDR3, as DNA: TGTGCCAGCAGTGCCCGGGTCACCGGAGGGACCGGGGAGCTGTTTTTT.